The 20 T cell receptor beta chains presented below share a single source sample, sequenced in a study of blood T cell repertoires in COVID-19. Assay: immunoSEQ multiplex PCR; the TCRdb copy retains only in-frame clones and omits some. The sample holds some 370,000 clones, roughly 87% seen once. The sequenced sample was PBMCs or T cells enriched from blood (not recorded which). The receptor source for this set is a woman aged 45 to 65 who had recovered from COVID-19.

The J gene is TRBJ1-3, the V gene TRBV6-5; TRBD1 agrees at 7 bases. This CDR3 is built from 15 residues. Trimming at V came to 10 bases and at J to 0 bases, leaving 9 bases not matched to a gene. Germline CDR1 reads MNHEY; CDR2 reads SVGAGI. CDR3 in DNA: TGTGCCACGAGTCCGGCAGGGGGCTCTGGAAACACCATATATTTT. This encodes CATSPAGGSGNTIYF.

The V and J genes are TRBV7-2 and TRBJ1-3; D remains unclear. The V and J ends lost 5 bases and 2 bases respectively, with 13 bases between them. The CDR3 is 15 residues long. CDR1 is SGHTA, CDR2 FQGNSA, per germline. The DNA for the CDR3 is TGTGCCAGCAGCCTTAGTGGGCACACTGGAAACACCATATATTTT. This codes for CASSLSGHTGNTIYF.

This rearrangement joins TRBV5-8 to TRBJ1-5; no clear D. Deletions cut 2 bases from V and 3 bases from J, with 15 bases between. The CDR3 loop spans 16 amino acids. Germline V gives CDR1 SGHTS, CDR2 YDEGEE. CDR3 loop: CASSFLGIVNNQPQHF. In DNA, the CDR3 is TGTGCCAGCAGCTTCCTGGGCATTGTAAACAATCAGCCCCAGCATTTT.

The rearrangement joins TRBV2 to TRBJ2-1; perhaps TRBD2 as D (6 bases). Germline V gene sequence: CDR1 SNHLY, CDR2 FYNNEI. The V gene lost 8 bases and the J gene lost 13 bases, with 15 bases spanning the gap. The CDR3 runs to 11 residues. CDR3 sequence reads: CASLQTGGQFF. The CDR3 DNA follows: TGTGCCAGCCTCCAGACCGGGGGTCAGTTCTTC.

The count of this clone is one. The J gene is TRBJ1-2, the V gene TRBV19, with 10 bases matching TRBD1. The CDR3 has 16 amino acids. The V gene's germline CDR1 is LNHDA and CDR2 SQIVND (reference sequence). With V trimmed by 5 bases and J by 8 bases, 14 bases remained unmatched. The CDR3 is CASSFASGTGEVGYTF. CDR3 bases: TGTGCCAGTAGTTTTGCTTCCGGGACAGGGGAGGTAGGCTACACCTTC.

A single count supports this clone. The V and J genes are TRBV18 and TRBJ1-6, with a weak D call TRBD1 (5 bases). The ends were cut back, 6 bases at V and 7 bases at J, with 16 bases in the middle. The CDR3 covers 15 residues. Germline assignment: CDR1 KGHSH and CDR2 LQKENI. The CDR3 region is CASSLDMQGNSPLHF. In DNA form, the CDR3 reads TGTGCCAGCTCTCTCGATATGCAGGGAAATTCACCCCTCCACTTT.

The chain joins TRBV14 to TRBJ2-7; D is possibly TRBD2 (5 bases). Germline CDR1 SGHDN, CDR2 FVKESK. V was pared by 5 bases and J by 3 bases, with 17 bases between. There are 15 residues in the CDR3. The CDR3 region is CASSTRTGSYYEQYF. CDR3 in DNA: TGTGCCAGCAGCACCCGGACGGGGTCATACTACGAGCAGTACTTC. The entire variable domain, with the rest obtained from reference TRBV14 and TRBJ2-7, is as follows: EAGVTQFPSHSVIEKGQTVTLRCDPISGHDNLYWYRRVMGKEIKFLLHFVKESKQDESGMPNNRFLAERTGGTYSTLKVQPAELEDSGVYFCASSTRTGSYYEQYFGPGTRLTVT.

The chain recombines TRBV7-2 with TRBJ2-5; 12 nucleotides match TRBD2. The CDR3 is 17 amino acids. Trimming cost V 4 bases and J 4 bases; bases outside gene matches: 10. Germline V gene sequence: CDR1 SGHTA, CDR2 FQGNSA. The chain's CDR3 is CASSSGASGRVGETQYF. For the CDR3, the DNA is TGTGCCAGCAGCTCCGGAGCTAGCGGGAGGGTTGGAGAGACCCAGTACTTC.

This rearrangement joins TRBV19 to TRBJ2-1; 10 nucleotides align to TRBD1. Trimming removed 9 bases from V and 9 bases from J; junction bases left unmatched: 20. CDR3 length: 17 amino acids. From germline, CDR1 is LNHDA and CDR2 SQIVND (reference sequence). The CDR3 region has the DNA TGTGCCAGCGTGCCGGGACAGGGGTCTTCGCTGGGGCTTGAGCAGTTCTTC. Residues: CASVPGQGSSLGLEQFF.

V and J are TRBV10-3 and TRBJ1-1, with TRBD1 matching 8 bases. The CDR3 sequence is 14 residues long. Germline values: CDR1 ENHRY, CDR2 SYGVKD. With 7 bases clipped from V and 1 base from J, the junction kept 5 bases outside the gene matches. CDR3 in DNA: TGTGCCATCACCCAAGGGACAGGGAACACTGAAGCTTTCTTT. Amino acids: CAITQGTGNTEAFF.

The rearrangement uses TRBV11-3 and TRBJ2-1; 13 bases match TRBD2. The germline gives CDR1 SGHNT, CDR2 YENEEA. CDR3 length equals 18 residues. With 2 bases clipped from V and 1 base from J, the junction kept 5 bases outside the gene matches. CDR3 loop: CASSLKLAGGRSYNEQFF. For the CDR3, the DNA is TGTGCCAGCAGCTTAAAACTAGCGGGGGGGCGTTCCTACAATGAGCAGTTCTTC.

This chain links TRBV11-3 with TRBJ2-1, with D perhaps TRBD2 (7 bases). The CDR3 loop spans 13 amino acids. CDR1 and CDR2 from the germline V gene are SGHNT and YENEEA. V lost 5 bases and J 12 bases, leaving 17 bases between the germline ends. The CDR3 loop reads CASSEKGGLGQFF. The CDR3 DNA is TGTGCCAGCAGCGAAAAGGGGGGGTTGGGGCAGTTCTTC. The complete variable domain, with remaining parts taken from reference TRBV11-3 and TRBJ2-1, reads EAGVVQSPRYKIIEKKQPVAFWCNPISGHNTLYWYLQNLGQGPELLIRYENEEAVDDSQLPKDRFSAERLKGVDSTLKIQPAELGDSAVYLCASSEKGGLGQFFGPGTRLTVL.

This chain joins TRBV30 and TRBJ1-1, with D perhaps matching TRBD1 (5 bases). The CDR3 has 16 amino acids. Germline V gene sequence: CDR1 GTSNPN, CDR2 SVGIG (reference sequence). Deletions cut 1 base from V and 1 base from J, with 16 bases between. The CDR3 bases are TGTGCCTGGAGTGGGTCCGGGGGATTTAGGAACACTGAAGCTTTCTTT. Translating it yields CAWSGSGGFRNTEAFF.

The chain has TRBV30 and TRBJ2-7; no firm D call. Germline V lookup: CDR1 GTSNPN, CDR2 SVGIG (reference sequence). Trimming shortened V by 2 bases and J by 6 bases, and 5 bases separated the two germline ends. The CDR3 runs 10 residues. The CDR3 reads CAWSNGEQYF. The CDR3 bases are TGTGCCTGGAGTAACGGCGAGCAGTACTTC.

The chain couples TRBV30 to TRBJ2-7; the D gene is possibly TRBD2 (5 bases). The germline V gene encodes CDR1 GTSNPN and CDR2 SVGIG (reference sequence). Between the trimmed V and J ends, which lost 4 bases and 2 bases, there was a span of 18 bases. The CDR3 loop spans 15 amino acids. CDR3 DNA sequence: TGTGCCTGGAAAGGAGGAAACAGCCCAGCCTACGAGCAGTACTTC. Protein sequence: CAWKGGNSPAYEQYF.

The chain employs TRBV12-3 or TRBV12-4 and TRBJ1-5; 10 bases align to TRBD1. The CDR3 is 13 residues long. The V and J ends lost 6 bases and 6 bases, in that order; junction bases with no gene match: 2. Here the CDR3 DNA reads TGTGCCAGCAGCGGACAGGGGGTTCAGCCCCAGCATTTT. Translated: CASSGQGVQPQHF.

The chain carries TRBV7-9 and TRBJ1-1; TRBD1 aligns across 8 bases. This CDR3 region has 16 residues. Germline trimming cut 1 base from V and 6 bases from J; bases unmatched to any gene: 10. The germline V gene encodes CDR1 SEHNR and CDR2 FQNEAQ (reference sequence). In DNA, the CDR3 is TGTGCCAGCAGCTTAGACACAGGACAGGGTCGCGCTGAAGCTTTCTTT. It encodes CASSLDTGQGRAEAFF.

This chain joins TRBV7-8 and TRBJ2-3, with no clear D. Germline CDR1 SGHVS, CDR2 FQNEAQ. CDR3 size: 15 residues. V lost 5 bases and J lost 1, with 13 bases in between. The chain's CDR3 is CASSPTISGTDTQYF. The CDR3 nucleotides read TGTGCCAGCAGCCCTACAATAAGCGGCACAGATACGCAGTATTTT.

CDR3 region: CSAGHSSSGARYTF. For the CDR3, the DNA is TGCAGCGCCGGGCACTCCTCAAGCGGGGCCCGTTACACCTTC. The rearrangement uses TRBV29-1 and TRBJ1-2; weak D call: TRBD1 (5 bases). This CDR3 is 14 amino acids long. Trimming took 7 bases from V and 11 from J, leaving 26 bases between them. Germline V lookup: CDR1 SQVTM, CDR2 ANQGSEA.

The chain carries TRBV7-2 and TRBJ1-1; the D is unclear. Per germline, CDR1 SGHTA and CDR2 FQGNSA. CDR3 size: 17 residues. V lost 1 base and J lost 1, with 16 bases in between. CDR3 DNA sequence: TGTGCCAGCAGCTTAGATACTTTCGTCAGCGAGAACACTGAAGCTTTCTTT. This translates into CASSLDTFVSENTEAFF.